These 10 T cell receptor beta chains were all obtained from the same sample, sequenced in a study of molecular identifiers for immune sequencing clone quantification (dated by TCRdb to between 2018 and 2020). Library preparation was by PCR. Instrument on record: NextSeq 500. The public reads were quality trimmed at Q25 with fastp and then assembled into clones with MiXCR by TCRdb, keeping productive beta chains. CDR3 protein duplicates are merged, each entry listing the most common genes and DNA. The table for this sample lists around 460,000 distinct CDR3 sequences; 25% of them were counted only once. The top ten clonotypes cover approximately 0.8% of the sample. The sample consisted of naive CD8+ T cells from blood, with Jurkat cell RNA spiked in. The meaning of the sample's cell subset or site label: FACS-sorted CD8+CD4-CCR7+CD45RA+ naive T cells. These receptors all come from a human donor in good health. Some libraries in this study had Jurkat cell RNA spiked in.

The V and J genes are TRBV6-2 or TRBV6-3 and TRBJ2-5; TRBD2 agrees at 9 bases. The germline V gene has CDR1 MNHEY and CDR2 SVGEGT. This CDR3 has 15 residues. The junction had 6 bases not matched to a gene; V was cut back by 2 bases and J by 5 bases. The CDR3, as DNA: TGTGCCAGCAGTTACCTGGCGGGGGGGCTGGAGACCCAGTACTTC. Translating it yields CASSYLAGGLETQYF.

This clonotype has a count of ten or more. This chain connects TRBV23-1 to TRBJ2-3; a weak D match, TRBD1 (5 bases). TRBV23-1 is an open reading frame, and its role is uncertain. CDR3 length equals 17 residues. V dropped 0 bases and J dropped 2 bases, with 15 bases sitting between them. As DNA, the CDR3 is TGCGCCAGCAGTCAATCTTGCAAGGACACAAACACAGATACGCAGTATTTT. This gives the protein CASSQSCKDTNTDTQYF.

Notes on this clonotype: Mismatch with germline at one junction end may stem from a read error. V and J are TRBV28 and TRBJ1-5; 8 bases fit TRBD1. This CDR3 contains 17 residues. In germline, CDR1 is MDHEN, CDR2 SYDVKM. CDR3 DNA: TGTGCCAACAGTTTATACCCAGACAGGGGCTCGGAGCAGCCCCAGCATTTT. This sequence encodes CANSLYPDRGSEQPQHF.

This clonotype was seen only a few times. V is TRBV7-2 and J is TRBJ2-5, with 8 bases identical to TRBD2. J was trimmed by 5 bases and V by 0 bases; bases with no gene match: 8. The CDR3 consists of 16 residues. The germline gives CDR1 SGHTA, CDR2 FQGNSA. The CDR3 protein is CASSLAFREGRETQYF. Here the CDR3 DNA reads TGTGCCAGCAGCTTAGCATTCCGGGAGGGCCGGGAGACCCAGTACTTC.

The rearrangement links TRBV20-1 to TRBJ2-6; D gene uncertain. The germline V gene encodes CDR1 DFQATT and CDR2 SNEGSKA (reference sequence). The V end was cut by 1 base, the J end by 2 bases, with 9 bases between. The CDR3 runs 15 residues. For the CDR3, the DNA is TGCAGTGCTAGAGGGGCCGGCCCTGGGGCCAACGTCCTGACTTTC. It codes for CSARGAGPGANVLTF.

This clonotype showed up just once. The junction and the germline gene differ at one end; a read error may be behind it. The chain joins TRBV28 to TRBJ2-1; 9 bases align to TRBD2. CDR1 and CDR2 from the germline V gene are MDHEN and SYDVKM. The CDR3 extends over 14 amino acids. As DNA, the CDR3 is TGTGCCAGCAGTTTAGCGGGAGGGTACAATGCGCAGTTCTTC. Translation gives CASSLAGGYNAQFF.

Notes on this clonotype: This could be a read error, since a much larger clone is one nucleotide away. The chain employs TRBV6-5 and TRBJ2-6, with D possibly TRBD2 on 6 matching bases. The V end was cut by 6 bases, the J end by 1 base, with 10 bases between. The V gene's germline CDR1 is MNHEY and CDR2 SVGAGI. This CDR3 region has 15 residues. CDR3 in DNA: TGTGCCAGCAGAGACGGGGGTTCTGGGGCCAACGTCCTGACTTTC. Translation: CASRDGGSGANVLTF.

This chain uses TRBV6-5 with TRBJ2-5, with TRBD1 matching 8 bases. This CDR3 comprises 18 residues. CDR1 is MNHEY and CDR2 is SVGAGI in the germline V gene. Germline trimming cut 8 bases from V and 2 bases from J; bases unmatched to any gene: 19. In nucleotides, the CDR3 is TGTGCCAGCCAACCAGGGTTCCCGGGACAGGACCTGCAAGAGACCCAGTACTTC. It is translated as CASQPGFPGQDLQETQYF.

A remark on this clonotype: At one end the junction does not follow the germline gene, possibly because of a read error. CDR3 protein: CASSRDLGGNQPQHF. The CDR3, as DNA: TGTGCCTCCAGCAGAGATCTAGGGGGCAATCAGCCCCAGCATTTT. The chain couples TRBV15 to TRBJ1-5; possible D gene TRBD1, 5 bases. The CDR3 contains 15 residues. Germline V gives CDR1 LNHNV, CDR2 YYDKDF (reference sequence). Complete variable domain (other parts from reference TRBV15 and TRBJ1-5): DAMVIQNPRYQVTQFGKPVTLSCSQTLNHNVMYWYQQKSSQAPKLLFHYYDKDFNNEADTPDNFQSRRPNTSFCFLDIRSPGLGDTAMYLCASSRDLGGNQPQHFGDGTRLSIL.

This clonotype was observed a handful of times. The chain couples TRBV12-3 or TRBV12-4 to TRBJ1-1; a possible D gene is TRBD1 (5 bases). Trimming removed 5 bases from V and 1 base from J, with 17 bases in between. CDR3 length: 16 residues. The CDR3 DNA is TGTGCCAGCAGTACCGGGACCCTCAGTGGGAACACTGAAGCTTTCTTT. It codes for CASSTGTLSGNTEAFF.